This record concerns one TCR beta chain sequence. Its antigen is undetermined. The data originate from a study of T cells expressing NK-cell markers. On the study more broadly: Beta-chain profiling covered CD3+CD56+NKG2C+, CD3+CD56+NKG2C- and CD3+CD56-NKG2C+ sorted subsets. The authors sequenced eight donors, of whom seven were HCMV-seropositive and one was seronegative.

Study results and caveats: Once again these clonotypes came out on top in the CD3+CD56-NKG2C+ fraction of several donors. HCMV specificity of expanded NKG2C+ T cell clones remained unclear.

Each CDR3 protein gets one entry in TCRdb, which reprocessed the 5' RACE reads and gives no DNA. This listing includes 440,000 or so distinct CDR3 sequences. The source material was blood T cells: a sorted CD56 or NKG2C T cell subset, CD4+ or CD8+ T cells, or bulk PBMC T cells (not recorded which). The receptor's source is a woman between 18 and 70 years old in good health.

The CDR3 sequence: CASSPLYLSGTQYF. J is TRBJ2-3 and V is TRBV12-3 or TRBV12-4; there is no DNA to check the TCRdb D call of TRBD2. CDR3 length: 14 amino acids.